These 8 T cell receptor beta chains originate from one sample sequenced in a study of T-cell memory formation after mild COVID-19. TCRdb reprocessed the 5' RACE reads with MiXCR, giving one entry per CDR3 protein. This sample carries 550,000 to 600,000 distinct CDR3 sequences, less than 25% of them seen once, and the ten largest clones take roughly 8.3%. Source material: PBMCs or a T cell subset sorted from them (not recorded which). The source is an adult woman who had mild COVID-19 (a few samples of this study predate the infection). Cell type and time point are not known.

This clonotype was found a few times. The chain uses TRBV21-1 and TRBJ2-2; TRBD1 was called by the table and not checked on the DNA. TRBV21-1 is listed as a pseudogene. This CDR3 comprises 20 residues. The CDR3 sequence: CASSAKQPWQTHEGSGELFF. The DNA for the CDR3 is TGTGCCAGCAGCGCAAAGCAACCCTGGCAGACTCACGAGGGTTCCGGGGAGCTGTTTTTT.

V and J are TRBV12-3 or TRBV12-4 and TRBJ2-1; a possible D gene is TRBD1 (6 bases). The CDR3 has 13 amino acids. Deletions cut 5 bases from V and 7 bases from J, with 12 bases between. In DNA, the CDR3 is TGTGCCAGCAGTATGGGACACACGAATGAGCAGTTCTTC. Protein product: CASSMGHTNEQFF.

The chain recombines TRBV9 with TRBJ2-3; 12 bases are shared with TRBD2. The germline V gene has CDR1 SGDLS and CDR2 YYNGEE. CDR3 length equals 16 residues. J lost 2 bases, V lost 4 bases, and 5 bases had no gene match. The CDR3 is CASSSGTSGPTDTQYF. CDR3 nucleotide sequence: TGTGCCAGCAGCTCCGGGACTAGCGGGCCCACAGATACGCAGTATTTT.

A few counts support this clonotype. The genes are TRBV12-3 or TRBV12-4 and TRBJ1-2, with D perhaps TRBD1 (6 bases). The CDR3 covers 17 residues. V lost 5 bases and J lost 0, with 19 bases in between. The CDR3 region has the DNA TGTGCCAGCAGTCCACTCGAAACCCCAGGGGCTAACTATGGCTACACCTTC. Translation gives CASSPLETPGANYGYTF.

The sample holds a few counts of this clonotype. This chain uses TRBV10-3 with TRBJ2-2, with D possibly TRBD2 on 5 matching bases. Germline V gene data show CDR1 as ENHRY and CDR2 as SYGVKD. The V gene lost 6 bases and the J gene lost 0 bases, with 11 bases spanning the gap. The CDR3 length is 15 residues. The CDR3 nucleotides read TGTGCCATCAGGGACTTCCAGCCGAACACCGGGGAGCTGTTTTTT. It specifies CAIRDFQPNTGELFF.

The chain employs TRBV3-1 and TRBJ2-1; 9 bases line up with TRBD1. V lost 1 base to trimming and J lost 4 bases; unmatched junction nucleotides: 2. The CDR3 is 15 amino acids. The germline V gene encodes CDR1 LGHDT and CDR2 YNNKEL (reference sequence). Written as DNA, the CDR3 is TGTGCCAGCAGCCAAGCCGGGACAGGGTACAATGAGCAGTTCTTC. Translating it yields CASSQAGTGYNEQFF.

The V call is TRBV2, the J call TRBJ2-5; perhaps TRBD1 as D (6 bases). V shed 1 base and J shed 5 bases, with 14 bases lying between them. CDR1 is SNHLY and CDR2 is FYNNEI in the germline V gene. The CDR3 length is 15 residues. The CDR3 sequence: CASSEGGRTEETQYF. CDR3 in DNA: TGTGCCAGCAGTGAAGGGGGCCGGACAGAGGAGACCCAGTACTTC.

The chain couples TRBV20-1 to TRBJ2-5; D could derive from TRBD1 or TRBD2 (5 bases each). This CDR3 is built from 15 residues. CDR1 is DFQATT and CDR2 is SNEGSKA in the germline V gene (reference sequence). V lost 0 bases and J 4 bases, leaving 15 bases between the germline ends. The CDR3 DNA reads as TGCAGTGCTAGAGATTCGGGCAGGGACGGAGAGACCCAGTACTTC. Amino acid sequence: CSARDSGRDGETQYF.